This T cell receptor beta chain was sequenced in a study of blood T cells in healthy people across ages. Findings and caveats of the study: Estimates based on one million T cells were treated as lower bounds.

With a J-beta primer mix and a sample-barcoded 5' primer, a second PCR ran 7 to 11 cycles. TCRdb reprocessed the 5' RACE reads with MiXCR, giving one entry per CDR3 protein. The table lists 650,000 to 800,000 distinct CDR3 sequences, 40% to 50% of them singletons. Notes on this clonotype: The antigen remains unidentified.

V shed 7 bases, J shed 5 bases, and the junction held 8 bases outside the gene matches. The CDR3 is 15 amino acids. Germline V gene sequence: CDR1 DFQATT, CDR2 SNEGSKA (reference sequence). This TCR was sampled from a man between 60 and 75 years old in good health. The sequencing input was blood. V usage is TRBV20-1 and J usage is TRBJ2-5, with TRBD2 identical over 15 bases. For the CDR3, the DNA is TGCAGTGTGGGACTAGCGGGGGGTTTGTCGGAGACCCAGTACTTC. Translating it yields CSVGLAGGLSETQYF.